A single T cell receptor (beta chain) is shown here with its context. The CDR3 sequence is 14 residues long. Germline CDR1 is MGHRA and CDR2 is YSYEKL. The ends were cut back, 7 bases at V and 0 bases at J, with 10 bases in the middle. TCRdb's copy holds only in-frame clones and misses some; the assay was immunoSEQ multiplex PCR. The sample shows tens of thousands of clones, 80% to 90% of them seen only once. This sample stems from a study of OX40 agonist ivuxolimab in advanced cancers. Study-wide context: The diagnoses of dose-escalation patients were hepatocellular carcinoma, melanoma, renal cell or head and neck cancer. Enrollees could have had prior anti-PD-1, anti-PD-L1 or anti-CTLA-4 therapy, which approximately 38% had received. Two patients with cutaneous melanoma and one with hepatocellular carcinoma, three in total, showed partial responses.

No patient had autoimmune disease or received systemic immunosuppression. The sample was CD4+ or CD8+ T cells sorted from blood, taken in a trial of the OX40 agonist ivuxolimab. The receptor comes from an adult with an advanced solid tumor such as melanoma, head and neck, liver or kidney cancer. The gene calls are TRBV4-1 and TRBJ2-1; D remains unclear. The CDR3 region is CASKETFSYNEQFF. The CDR3 nucleotides read TGCGCCAGCAAAGAGACCTTCTCCTACAATGAGCAGTTCTTC.